The T cell receptor (beta chain) described here comes from a study of blood T cell repertoires in COVID-19. As for the study in general: Material from acute and convalescent COVID-19 was sourced from the United States, Italy and Spain. T cells, B-cell-depleted T cells, or PBMCs provided the cDNA or gDNA that served as material.

The authors' processing: Using reference gene primer amplification, nucleated cell counts were estimated. Using immunoSEQ multiplex PCR, the repertoire was profiled, and TCRdb retains in-frame clones only, with some absent. V and J calls and clone size follow that table, whereas D and trimming were derived from the DNA. The sample shows about 130,000 clones, about 83% of them seen only once. This CDR3 has 12 residues. V lost 4 bases to trimming and J lost 5 bases, with 4 bases between them. From germline, CDR1 is SGHNT and CDR2 YYREEE (reference sequence). The source material was peripheral blood. This TCR came from a man aged 60 to 69 with acute or convalescent COVID-19. The gene calls are TRBV5-4 and TRBJ1-6; unclear D gene. The CDR3 spells CASSRDNSPLHF. DNA of the CDR3: TGTGCCAGCAGCCGAGATAATTCACCCCTCCACTTT.